This TCR beta chain emerged from a study of technical replicates of blood from a few donors. Profiling relied on immunoSEQ multiplex PCR, and the TCRdb table lists in-frame clones only, not all of them. The sample has 72,000 or so clones, 94% seen once. Input material: T cells isolated from PBMCs. The clonotype originates from a human donor in good health.

The CDR3 spells CASGQGGGYTF. In DNA, the CDR3 is TGTGCCTCGGGACAGGGCGGCGGCTACACCTTC. The chain combines TRBV30 with TRBJ1-2, with 9 nucleotides matching TRBD1. Germline CDR1 is GTSNPN and CDR2 is SVGIG (reference sequence). The CDR3 sequence is 11 residues long. Trimming removed 7 bases from V and 8 bases from J; junction bases left unmatched: 5. The full variable domain, in which reference TRBV30 and TRBJ1-2 provide the parts outside the CDR3, is SQTIHQWPATLVQPVGSPLSLECTVEGTSNPNLYWYRQAAGRGLQLLFYSVGIGQISSEVPQNLSASRPQDRQFILSSKKLLLSDSGFYLCASGQGGGYTFGSGTRLTVV.